The source of this T cell receptor beta chain is a study of PD-L1 blockade in urothelial cancer. For the study at large: Patients previously received 0 to 3 chemotherapy regimens. Blood drawn 3 weeks (second dose) and 6 weeks after treatment start was analyzed.

Clones were sequenced by immunoSEQ multiplex PCR, and TCRdb holds only the in-frame ones, with some missing. This table holds 45,000 or so clones, around 80% found once. This CDR3 comprises 16 residues. Germline V gene sequence: CDR1 MNHNY, CDR2 SVGAGI (reference sequence). V shed 2 bases and J 4 bases; nucleotides not matched to a gene: 10. Patients were living with locally advanced or metastatic urothelial carcinoma. Study-level results: Greater 3-week expansion of tumor-associated blood clones was recorded for durable-benefit patients.

This clone was seen just once. Its antigen remains unidentified. The V gene is TRBV6-6, the J gene TRBJ1-2; the match to TRBD1 covers 7 bases. The TCR sequence derives from a man in his 70s with urothelial cancer. Specimen: PBMCs, collected around atezolizumab (anti-PD-L1) treatment. CDR3 nucleotides: TGTGCCAGCAGTTACCCTGGGACAGCGGAGGGCTATGGCTACACCTTC. Residues: CASSYPGTAEGYGYTF.